This section outlines one TCR beta chain sequence together with its context. Its specific antigen is unknown. No quality values exist for individual bases; no much larger clone is one base distant. This specimen comes from a study of OX40 agonist ivuxolimab in advanced cancers. About the full investigation: Ivuxolimab was an agonistic, fully human IgG2 monoclonal antibody directed against OX40 (CD134), a costimulatory receptor. Intravenous ivuxolimab was administered to patients every 2 weeks at six dose levels: 0.01, 0.1, 0.3, 1.5, 3 and 10 mg/kg. Of the 52 patients in dose escalation, about 20 had hepatocellular carcinoma, some 15 had melanoma, 9 had renal cell carcinoma and 9 had head and neck cancer. A male proportion of 70% to 90% and a mean age of about 60 years, ranging from about 23 to 79, were recorded for the dose-escalation cohort. Patients were allowed to have had prior anti-PD-1, anti-PD-L1 or anti-CTLA-4 therapy, and 40% of the dose-escalation patients had been treated with checkpoint inhibitors. Partial responses occurred in three dose-escalation patients: two with cutaneous melanoma and one with hepatocellular carcinoma. The point of sequencing TCRbeta in the periphery was to test whether ivuxolimab changed TCR sequence diversity and drove clonal T-cell expansion. The paper covers the monotherapy dose-escalation part of the phase I ivuxolimab trial, which included N of about 50 patients.

The trial excluded patients who had a history of autoimmune disease or who were on systemic immunosuppression. Peripheral blood for TCR sequencing was drawn from every dose cohort at baseline, at cycle 4 day 1 and at cycle 7 day 1. Samples were obtained from an open-label, multicenter, first-in-human phase I dose-escalation trial of ivuxolimab. The trial enrolled adults with locally advanced or metastatic head and neck squamous cell, hepatocellular, melanoma or renal cell carcinoma. CD4+ and CD8+ T cells were sorted separately from peripheral blood before TCR sequencing. The CDR3 holds 14 amino acids from the cysteine to the phenylalanine. The sequence is cut down to CDR3 DNA, 42 bases in frame from base 1. The germline V gene (reference sequence) supplies CDR1 MNHNY and CDR2 SVGAGI. V drops 7 bases and J drops 5 bases, leaving 17 bases in between. For sequencing of the TCRbeta CDR3 region, genomic DNA was extracted from the sorted cells. The immunoSEQ Assay was used to sequence the TCRbeta CDR3 regions. TCRdb re-hosts the immuneACCESS table, in-frame sequences only. Its copies lack some clones; in the studies checked, an unresolved V gene accounts for under half of them, and the cause for the rest is not known. The sample profile shows 90,000 to 150,000 clones; 80% to 90% of them were found once. Together, the top ten hold around 0.55% of the sample.

What the research found in general, with its limitations: The antigen specificity of the peripheral T cells that underwent clonal expansion was not determined. After ivuxolimab, CD8+ T cells had more expanded clones than CD4+ T cells on average. In the 0.1-3.0 mg/kg groups, partial responders had among the lowest normalized peripheral clonal expansion, particularly in CD8+ T cells. Low levels of normalized T-cell clonal expansion were also seen in some nonresponding patients. At doses of 0.1 to 3.0 mg/kg, clonal expansion of both CD4+ and CD8+ blood T cells was observed from baseline to week 6.

The sequencing here drew on CD4+ or CD8+ T cells sorted from blood, taken in a trial of the OX40 agonist ivuxolimab. The receptor was derived from an adult with an advanced solid tumor such as melanoma, head and neck, liver or kidney cancer. The rearranged chain carries TRBV6-6 and TRBJ1-2, and possibly TRBD1, on 5 matching bases. The CDR3 reads CASNKRRGLYGYTF. The sequence in DNA is TGTGCCAGCAATAAAAGAAGGGGCCTGTATGGCTACACCTTC.